This T cell receptor beta chain derives from a study of OX40 agonist ivuxolimab in advanced cancers. For the study at large: Treatment of patients was with ivuxolimab, an agonistic anti-OX40 (CD134) antibody.

Trimming stripped 3 bases from V and 2 bases from J, with 13 bases between. The CDR3 is made up of 14 amino acids. Germline assignment: CDR1 SQVTM and CDR2 ANQGSEA. Overall study findings and caveats: Expanded clones belonging to CD8+ T cells outnumbered, on average, those of CD4+. Clones of CD4+ and CD8+ blood T cells grew by week 6 at doses of 0.1 to 3.0 mg/kg. Expanded peripheral T cell antigen specificity was not determined.

Of note for this clone: Its antigen is unknown.

The method was immunoSEQ multiplex PCR; TCRdb's version includes in-frame clones alone and lacks a portion of them. The sample has roughly 48,000 clones, around 79% seen once. Sequences were derived from CD4+ or CD8+ T cells sorted from blood, sampled in a trial of the OX40 agonist ivuxolimab. This clonotype was obtained from an adult with an advanced solid tumor such as melanoma, head and neck, liver or kidney cancer. V is TRBV29-1 and J is TRBJ1-1; D is undetermined. The CDR3 region has the DNA TGCAGCGTTGATGGCGGGGAAATCAACACTGAAGCTTTCTTT. Translation gives CSVDGGEINTEAFF. Full variable domain (remainder filled in from reference TRBV29-1 and TRBJ1-1): SAVISQKPSRDICQRGTSLTIQCQVDSQVTMMFWYRQQPGQSLTLIATANQGSEATYESGFVIDKFPISRPNLTFSTLTVSNMSPEDSSIYLCSVDGGEINTEAFFGQGTRLTVV.